The 9 T cell receptor beta chains in this list originate from one sample, sequenced in a study of shared clonotypes between healthy human individuals. Only in-frame clones appear in the TCRdb table, and some are missing; sequencing was by immunoSEQ multiplex PCR. The top ten hold around 0.14% of the sample, which has a few million clones, around 94% seen once. The sample comprised naive CD4+ T cells sorted from blood. Subset indicated: CD45RA+ positively selected. All receptors derive from a man between 18 and 29 years old in good health.

In DNA form, the CDR3 reads TGTGCCAGTAGTATCCCCTCTAGCTCCTACAATGAGCAGTTCTTC. Protein product: CASSIPSSSYNEQFF. The genes are TRBV19 and TRBJ2-1; D not certain. The V end lost 3 bases, the J end lost 0 bases, and 9 bases lay between the germline ends. The CDR3 loop spans 15 amino acids. The germline gives CDR1 LNHDA, CDR2 SQIVND (reference sequence).

V gene TRBV5-6 combines with J gene TRBJ1-6; possible D gene TRBD1, 6 bases. Trimming left V 3 bases short and J 10 bases short, with 11 bases between. The CDR3 length is 13 residues. Germline V lookup: CDR1 SGHDT, CDR2 YYEEEE. DNA of the CDR3: TGTGCCAGCAGCTCGACAGGCCGATCACCCCTCCACTTT. Encoded protein: CASSSTGRSPLHF.

This rearrangement joins TRBV9 to TRBJ1-1, with D possibly being TRBD1 (5 bases). The germline V and J ends were trimmed by 3 bases and 0 bases, with 9 bases remaining between them. The germline V gene has CDR1 SGDLS and CDR2 YYNGEE. CDR3 length: 14 residues. The CDR3 DNA is TGTGCCAGCAGCGCGACAGAAATGAACACTGAAGCTTTCTTT. Its translation: CASSATEMNTEAFF.

The V call is TRBV4-1, the J call TRBJ2-7; 8 bases align to TRBD2. There are 16 residues in the CDR3. From germline, CDR1 is MGHRA and CDR2 YSYEKL. After removal of 0 bases from V and 2 bases from J, the junction contained 6 bases not matched to a gene. In DNA form, the CDR3 reads TGCGCCAGCAGCCAAGAAGTCAGCGGGAGCCCCTACGAGCAGTACTTC. It specifies CASSQEVSGSPYEQYF.

The CDR3 DNA reads TGTGCCAGCAGCTTCTCAGCGGGCTGGGAAAAAGCTGAAGCTTTCTTT. Protein sequence: CASSFSAGWEKAEAFF. V is TRBV7-6 and J is TRBJ1-1; D not resolved. CDR1 is SGHVS, CDR2 FNYEAQ, per germline. Between the trimmed V and J ends, which lost 3 bases and 6 bases, there was a span of 20 bases. The CDR3 totals 16 residues.

CDR3 region: CASSLNGGSYEQYF. CDR3 DNA: TGCGCCAGCAGCTTGAACGGCGGCTCCTACGAGCAGTACTTC. The V and J genes are TRBV5-1 and TRBJ2-7; the D is unclear. Trimming shortened V by 1 base and J by 0 bases, and 8 bases separated the two germline ends. The V gene's germline CDR1 is SGHRS and CDR2 YFSETQ. CDR3 length: 14 amino acids.

The rearrangement uses TRBV19 and TRBJ2-7, with a tentative D call TRBD2 (5 bases). V gave up 3 bases and J gave up 1 base, with 13 bases separating them. The CDR3 is 15 amino acids. The germline V gene encodes CDR1 LNHDA and CDR2 SQIVND (reference sequence). The CDR3 sequence: CASSMLSAASYEQYF. The DNA for the CDR3 is TGTGCCAGTAGTATGCTTAGCGCAGCTTCCTACGAGCAGTACTTC.

The count of this clone is one. The rearrangement links TRBV7-2 to TRBJ2-7; D possibly corresponds to TRBD2 (6 bases). There are 15 residues in the CDR3. The germline gives CDR1 SGHTA, CDR2 FQGNSA. V lost 5 bases to trimming and J lost 3 bases, with 17 bases between them. CDR3 nucleotides: TGTGCCAGCAGCCACCGATACGGGGGTCACTACGAGCAGTACTTC. It is translated as CASSHRYGGHYEQYF.

On this clone: Germline is not matched at one junction end, which may reflect a read error. The sample holds other DNA sequences that translate to the same CDR3. The J gene is TRBJ1-1, the V gene TRBV18; 7 bases fit TRBD1. The CDR3 extends over 14 amino acids. Germline-derived CDR1 and CDR2 are KGHSH and LQKENI. CDR3 nucleotide sequence: TGTGCCAGCTCACGGGACAGAGAACACACTGAAGCTTTCTTC. It specifies CASSRDREHTEAFF.